These 31 T cell receptor beta chains share one sample of origin, sequenced in a study of blood T cell repertoires in COVID-19 (TCRdb year 2020). Libraries were made using the immunoSEQ multiplex PCR assay. TCRdb took this table from immuneACCESS and kept in-frame rearrangements with V and J called. Such tables lack part of the clones; where checked against another copy, unresolved V genes explain under half of the gap, and the rest is unexplained. This sample gives 40,000 to 55,000 clones in total; around 80% of them show up just once. The top ten clones comprise approximately 5.2% of the sample. Sequenced input: peripheral blood. These receptors all come from a human donor in a cohort sampled during active COVID-19.

This chain connects TRBV19 to TRBJ1-6, with D unresolved. The V end was cut by 1 base, the J end by 7 bases, with 8 bases between. The CDR3 is 14 residues long. Per the germline V gene, CDR1 is LNHDA and CDR2 is SQIVND (reference sequence). In DNA, the CDR3 is TGTGCCAGTAGTATAGTGAGCCCAAATTCACCCCTCCACTTT. It translates to CASSIVSPNSPLHF.

The J gene is TRBJ2-3, the V gene TRBV24-1; 10 nucleotides match TRBD2. The CDR3 runs 16 residues. Germline V gene data show CDR1 as KGHDR and CDR2 as SFDVKD. V lost 1 base and J lost 4; bases outside the gene matches: 4. The CDR3 loop is CATSDFKRGGSDTQYF. Here the CDR3 DNA reads TGTGCCACCAGTGATTTTAAGCGGGGGGGCTCAGATACGCAGTATTTT.

V is TRBV24-1 and J is TRBJ1-2; D perhaps matches TRBD1 (6 bases). CDR1 and CDR2 (germline): KGHDR, SFDVKD. The CDR3 totals 15 residues. With 2 bases removed from V and 8 bases from J, the gap between germline ends came to 17 bases. The CDR3 sequence: CATSDSPGATEGYTF. CDR3 nucleotide sequence: TGTGCCACCAGTGATTCGCCAGGGGCGACAGAGGGCTACACCTTC.

The chain couples TRBV9 to TRBJ2-2; D uncertain. Germline CDR1 is SGDLS and CDR2 is YYNGEE. Between the trimmed V and J ends, which lost 5 bases and 4 bases, there was a span of 6 bases. The CDR3 spans 12 residues. CDR3 loop: CASRGATGELFF. The CDR3 DNA reads TGTGCCAGCAGGGGCGCCACCGGGGAGCTGTTTTTT.

The chain combines TRBV4-1 with TRBJ2-1; TRBD2 is a possible D gene (7 bases). The CDR3 is made up of 16 amino acids. The V end lost 3 bases, the J end lost 4 bases, and 16 bases lay between the germline ends. The germline V gene has CDR1 MGHRA and CDR2 YSYEKL. The CDR3 protein is CASSQEGGGLYNEQFF. The CDR3 DNA sequence: TGCGCCAGCAGCCAGGAAGGGGGGGGGCTATACAATGAGCAGTTCTTC.

The CDR3 DNA reads TGTGCCAGCAGTCAACTAGCGGCAGACACCGGGGAGCTGTTTTTT. The encoded protein is CASSQLAADTGELFF. V gene TRBV6-6 combines with J gene TRBJ2-2; 8 bases are a match to TRBD2. Germline V gene sequence: CDR1 MNHNY, CDR2 SVGAGI (reference sequence). CDR3 length: 15 amino acids. The J segment lost 3 bases and the V segment lost 5 bases, leaving 5 bases of the junction unmatched.

This rearrangement joins TRBV2 to TRBJ2-4; D is unclear. Trimming stripped 6 bases from V and 0 bases from J, with 15 bases between. Germline V gene sequence: CDR1 SNHLY, CDR2 FYNNEI. CDR3 size: 16 residues. Here the CDR3 reads CASSAGLLPAKNIQYF. The CDR3 DNA reads as TGTGCCAGCAGCGCCGGTCTATTACCAGCCAAAAACATTCAGTACTTC. The full variable domain, with the rest looked up from reference TRBV2 and TRBJ2-4, is EPEVTQTPSHQVTQMGQEVILRCVPISNHLYFYWYRQILGQKVEFLVSFYNNEISEKSEIFDDQFSVERPDGSNFTLKIRSTKLEDSAMYFCASSAGLLPAKNIQYFGAGTRLSVL.

The genes are TRBV2 and TRBJ1-5; a possible D gene is TRBD1 (6 bases). The CDR3 has 13 residues. V dropped 4 bases and J dropped 4 bases, with 8 bases sitting between them. Germline V gene data show CDR1 as SNHLY and CDR2 as FYNNEI. CDR3 residues: CASSGTGNQPQHF. CDR3 DNA sequence: TGTGCCAGCAGTGGAACAGGGAATCAGCCCCAGCATTTT.

The chain is built from TRBV3-1 (or the pseudogene TRBV3-2) and TRBJ2-3; the match to TRBD2 covers 15 bases. From germline, CDR1 is LGHDT and CDR2 YNNKEL (reference sequence). This CDR3 comprises 20 residues. The ends lost 4 bases at V and 1 base at J; junction bases unmatched: 12. CDR3 DNA sequence: TGTGCCAGCAGCCCCCCGACCGGGACTAGCGGGGGGCCCCGCACAGATACGCAGTATTTT. This sequence encodes CASSPPTGTSGGPRTDTQYF.

The rearrangement links TRBV12-5 to TRBJ2-5; the D gene is possibly TRBD1 (6 bases). CDR3 length: 20 amino acids. CDR1 is LGHNT, CDR2 FRNRAP, per germline. Trimming took off 2 bases at V and 4 bases at J, with 29 bases between the two ends. The CDR3 reads CASGLSGVKPPTGAVETQYF. The CDR3 nucleotides are TGTGCTAGTGGTTTGTCAGGAGTAAAACCCCCGACAGGAGCGGTAGAGACCCAGTACTTC.

The rearrangement joins TRBV4-1 to TRBJ1-1, with D perhaps TRBD1 (5 bases). Germline CDR1 reads MGHRA; CDR2 reads YSYEKL. The V gene lost 5 bases and the J gene lost 3 bases, with 25 bases spanning the gap. The CDR3 extends over 18 amino acids. CDR3 region: CASSDGGILGWMDTEAFF. CDR3 DNA sequence: TGCGCCAGCAGCGACGGGGGAATCCTGGGGTGGATGGACACTGAAGCTTTCTTT.

The rearrangement uses TRBV13 and TRBJ2-3, with D possibly TRBD2 on 7 matching bases. Trimming left V 2 bases short and J 8 bases short, with 23 bases between. Germline CDR1 is PRHDT and CDR2 is FYEKMQ (reference sequence). This CDR3 spans 17 amino acids. The CDR3 region has the DNA TGTGCCAGCAGCTTAACGACCGGGGCTGGGGGCGGGGGTACGCAGTATTTT. Protein: CASSLTTGAGGGGTQYF.

The chain is built from TRBV10-3 and TRBJ2-5; tentatively, D is TRBD1 (5 bases). The germline V gene has CDR1 ENHRY and CDR2 SYGVKD. This CDR3 is built from 13 residues. Trimming removed 2 bases from V and 5 bases from J, with 9 bases in between. The CDR3 sequence: CAISEGARETQYF. CDR3 bases: TGTGCCATCAGTGAGGGGGCGAGGGAGACCCAGTACTTC.

CDR3 coding DNA: TGTGCCAGCAGTCCGGACAGAAATAATGAAAAACTGTTTTTT. It yields the protein CASSPDRNNEKLFF. This chain links TRBV2 with TRBJ1-4, with a weak D call TRBD1 (6 bases). Germline CDR1 SNHLY, CDR2 FYNNEI. Trimming took off 5 bases at V and 4 bases at J, with 11 bases between the two ends. The CDR3 contains 14 residues.

The genes are TRBV6-5 and TRBJ2-7; D may be TRBD2 (5 bases). CDR1 is MNHEY and CDR2 is SVGAGI in the germline V gene. The CDR3 length is 15 residues. V shed 0 bases and J shed 5 bases, with 14 bases lying between them. CDR3 DNA sequence: TGTGCCAGCAGTTACTCCAACTCGTACGGGGACGAGCAGTACTTC. This encodes CASSYSNSYGDEQYF.

The chain links TRBV19 to TRBJ2-3; the match to TRBD2 covers 9 bases. The germline V gene encodes CDR1 LNHDA and CDR2 SQIVND (reference sequence). The trim removed 3 bases at V and 1 base at J, leaving 2 bases unmatched. This CDR3 is 15 amino acids long. The CDR3 loop is CASSIGGGGTDTQYF. In DNA, the CDR3 is TGTGCCAGTAGTATTGGCGGGGGGGGCACAGATACGCAGTATTTT.

The chain carries TRBV30 and TRBJ1-6; possible D gene TRBD1, 5 bases. V lost 1 base and J 6 bases, leaving 10 bases between the germline ends. This CDR3 region has 14 residues. The germline V gene has CDR1 GTSNPN and CDR2 SVGIG (reference sequence). CDR3 coding DNA: TGTGCCTGGAGTGGTGACAGCCCTAATTCACCCCTCCACTTT. This codes for CAWSGDSPNSPLHF.

V is TRBV11-3 and J is TRBJ1-6; 8 bases match TRBD1. Looked up from germline, CDR1 is SGHNT and CDR2 is YENEEA. The CDR3 has 13 residues. The V segment lost 4 bases and the J segment 10 bases; nucleotides outside the gene matches: 3. CDR3 amino acids: CASSWNRGSPLHF. The CDR3 DNA sequence: TGTGCCAGCAGCTGGAACAGGGGGTCACCCCTCCACTTT.

The chain carries TRBV6-5 and TRBJ1-3, with 8 bases matching TRBD1. The germline gives CDR1 MNHEY, CDR2 SVGAGI. The CDR3 runs 13 residues. V shed 6 bases, J shed 3 bases, and the junction held 1 base outside the gene matches. CDR3 sequence: CASRTGGGNTIYF. CDR3 coding DNA: TGTGCCAGCAGAACAGGGGGTGGAAACACCATATATTTT.

The chain is built from TRBV10-3 and TRBJ2-1; 8 positions agree with TRBD1. V gave up 6 bases and J gave up 4 bases; unmatched junction bases: 8. Germline V gene sequence: CDR1 ENHRY, CDR2 SYGVKD. CDR3 length: 15 amino acids. CDR3 region: CAIRGGTGGYNEQFF. In DNA, the CDR3 is TGTGCCATCAGGGGGGGTACAGGGGGATACAATGAGCAGTTCTTC.

The rearrangement uses TRBV18 and TRBJ2-2, with D maybe TRBD2 (5 bases). Trimming removed 1 base from V and 1 base from J, with 7 bases in between. The germline V gene encodes CDR1 KGHSH and CDR2 LQKENI. The CDR3 sequence is 15 residues long. For the CDR3, the DNA is TGTGCCAGCTCACCACTACGGGAGAACACCGGGGAGCTGTTTTTT. It codes for CASSPLRENTGELFF.

V is TRBV6-5 and J is TRBJ2-7, with TRBD1 matching 9 bases. Trimming took 6 bases from V and 5 from J; bases not matched to a gene: 5. Per the germline V gene, CDR1 is MNHEY and CDR2 is SVGAGI. This CDR3 is built from 13 residues. The CDR3 is CASSRTGADEQYF. DNA of the CDR3: TGTGCCAGCAGCCGGACAGGGGCTGACGAGCAGTACTTC.

This clone is categorized as medium-sized. V usage is TRBV6-5 and J usage is TRBJ2-7; TRBD2 matches at 10 bases. The length of the CDR3 is 15 residues. V was pared by 0 bases and J by 3 bases, with 2 bases of the junction left unmatched. The germline CDR1 and CDR2 sequences are MNHEY and SVGAGI. The CDR3 sequence: CASSYSSSGGYEQYF. CDR3 coding DNA: TGTGCCAGCAGTTACTCTTCTAGCGGGGGCTACGAGCAGTACTTC.

The CDR3 reads CASSFLAGGGRADTQYF. CDR3 DNA: TGTGCCAGCAGCTTCCTAGCGGGGGGAGGAAGAGCAGATACGCAGTATTTT. The rearrangement links TRBV7-2 to TRBJ2-3; the match to TRBD2 covers 11 bases. CDR3 length: 17 residues. The germline CDR1 and CDR2 sequences are SGHTA and FQGNSA. The V gene end was trimmed by 3 bases and the J gene end by 4 bases; junction bases not matched to a gene: 9. Looking up the rest from reference TRBV7-2 and TRBJ2-3 gives the full variable domain: GAGVSQSPSNKVTEKGKDVELRCDPISGHTALYWYRQSLGQGLEFLIYFQGNSAPDKSGLPSDRFSAERTGGSVSTLTIQRTQQEDSAVYLCASSFLAGGGRADTQYFGPGTRLTVL.

V and J are TRBV18 and TRBJ2-5, with unresolved D. The CDR3 runs 17 residues. CDR1 is KGHSH, CDR2 LQKENI, per germline. Trimming took off 1 base at V and 1 base at J, with 16 bases between the two ends. In DNA, the CDR3 is TGTGCCAGCTCACCACGATACGGCAGGTACTTCCAAGAGACCCAGTACTTC. Protein sequence: CASSPRYGRYFQETQYF. The full variable domain, its missing parts supplied by reference TRBV18 and TRBJ2-5, is NAGVMQNPRHLVRRRGQEARLRCSPMKGHSHVYWYRQLPEEGLKFMVYLQKENIIDESGMPKERFSAEFPKEGPSILRIQQVVRGDSAAYFCASSPRYGRYFQETQYFGPGTRLLVL.

The chain carries TRBV19 and TRBJ2-7; 8 bases line up with TRBD1. V shed 5 bases and J 3 bases; nucleotides not matched to a gene: 9. Germline loops: CDR1 LNHDA, CDR2 SQIVND (reference sequence). This CDR3 is 15 amino acids long. The CDR3 loop reads CASSSRETGVYEQYF. The CDR3 DNA reads TGTGCCAGTAGTTCACGGGAGACAGGGGTCTACGAGCAGTACTTC.

This chain uses TRBV5-4 with TRBJ2-3; D is uncertain. Germline assignment: CDR1 SGHNT and CDR2 YYREEE (reference sequence). Trimming removed 2 bases from V and 3 bases from J, with 7 bases in between. The CDR3 covers 13 residues. Here the CDR3 DNA reads TGTGCCAGCAGCTTTGTCTCTACAGATACGCAGTATTTT. Translating it yields CASSFVSTDTQYF.

The chain employs TRBV19 and TRBJ1-2, with 9 positions matching TRBD1. V dropped 6 bases and J dropped 8; count of bases not matched to a gene: 10. This CDR3 region has 14 residues. Germline lookup yields CDR1 LNHDA and CDR2 SQIVND (reference sequence). CDR3 in amino acids: CASSETGGFGGYTF. DNA for the CDR3: TGTGCCAGTAGCGAGACAGGGGGGTTCGGCGGCTACACCTTC.

V and J are TRBV6-4 and TRBJ2-1; D possibly corresponds to TRBD1 (5 bases). This CDR3 is 14 amino acids long. V dropped 2 bases and J dropped 5 bases, with 10 bases sitting between them. Germline V lookup: CDR1 MRHNA, CDR2 SNTAGT. DNA for the CDR3: TGTGCCAGCAGTGACCAGGGCAGGAACAATGAGCAGTTCTTC. This gives the protein CASSDQGRNNEQFF.

The V gene is TRBV13, the J gene TRBJ1-4; maybe TRBD1 (6 bases). The CDR3 consists of 14 residues. V was pared by 1 base and J by 6 bases, with 9 bases between. The germline V gene encodes CDR1 PRHDT and CDR2 FYEKMQ (reference sequence). The DNA for the CDR3 is TGTGCCAGCAGCTTAGCTGGGGGCTATGAAAAACTGTTTTTT. This sequence encodes CASSLAGGYEKLFF.

The chain couples TRBV7-9 to TRBJ1-1; D is unclear. CDR3 length: 12 residues. V lost 4 bases, J lost 7 bases, and 10 bases lay in between. The germline V gene encodes CDR1 SEHNR and CDR2 FQNEAQ (reference sequence). CDR3 loop: CASSSRGHEAFF. The CDR3 DNA follows: TGTGCCAGCAGCTCCCGGGGTCATGAAGCTTTCTTT.